These 2 T cell receptor beta chains were all obtained from the same sample, sequenced in a study of CD8 T cells in ankylosing spondylitis. For these TCRs, the target antigens are not known. Study-wide points: About 8 highly homologous variants made up a TCR beta motif that seemed to typify ankylosing spondylitis blood.

TCRdb reanalysed the 5' RACE reads using MiXCR and keeps one entry per CDR3 protein. The sample has about 440,000 distinct CDR3 sequences; 15% to 20% are singletons. Sample: blood, either unsorted or a sorted T cell fraction (not recorded which). The receptors shown here come from a male donor with ankylosing spondylitis.

This clonotype has more than one count but fewer than ten. The J gene is TRBJ2-5, the V gene TRBV6-1; D gene uncertain. Germline V lookup: CDR1 MNHNS, CDR2 SASEGT. Deletions cut 9 bases from V and 1 base from J, with 15 bases between. The CDR3 contains 14 residues. CDR3 loop: CASKATVVQETQYF. CDR3 DNA: TGTGCCAGTAAGGCCACCGTGGTCCAAGAGACCCAGTACTTC.

This clonotype was counted at least ten times. V and J are TRBV4-1 and TRBJ2-2, with D unresolved. This CDR3 has 15 amino acids. Deletions cut 1 base from V and 6 bases from J, with 12 bases between. Germline V gives CDR1 MGHRA, CDR2 YSYEKL. The CDR3 DNA reads as TGCGCCAGCAGCCAAGGGGCAGGATTCGCCGGGGAGCTGTTTTTT. Translation: CASSQGAGFAGELFF.